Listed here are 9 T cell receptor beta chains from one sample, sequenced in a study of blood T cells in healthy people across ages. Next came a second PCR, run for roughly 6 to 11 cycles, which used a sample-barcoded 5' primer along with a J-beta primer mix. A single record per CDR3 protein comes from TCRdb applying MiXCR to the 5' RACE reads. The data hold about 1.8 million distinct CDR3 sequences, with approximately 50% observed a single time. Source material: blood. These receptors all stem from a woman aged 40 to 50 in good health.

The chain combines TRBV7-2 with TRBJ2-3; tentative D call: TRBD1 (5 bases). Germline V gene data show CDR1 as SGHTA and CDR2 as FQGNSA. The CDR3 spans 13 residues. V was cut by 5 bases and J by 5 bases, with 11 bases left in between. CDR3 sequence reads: CASSPQVGDTQYF. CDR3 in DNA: TGTGCCAGCAGCCCACAGGTTGGAGATACGCAGTATTTT.

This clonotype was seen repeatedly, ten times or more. The CDR3 region has the DNA TGTGCCAGCAGTTACTCGGATGAGCAGTTCTTC. Its protein is CASSYSDEQFF. The J gene is TRBJ2-1, the V gene TRBV6-6, with D unclear. The CDR3 is 11 residues long. Trimming stripped 0 bases from V and 8 bases from J, with 2 bases between. CDR1 is MNHNY, CDR2 SVGAGI, per germline (reference sequence).

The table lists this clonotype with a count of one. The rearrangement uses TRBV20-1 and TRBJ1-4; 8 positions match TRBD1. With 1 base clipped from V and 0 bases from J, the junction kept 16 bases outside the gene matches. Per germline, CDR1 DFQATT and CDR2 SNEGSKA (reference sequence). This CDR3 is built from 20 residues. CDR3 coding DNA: TGCAGTGCTAGAGTTAGCAGGGGGCGAACGCAAGTAGCAACTAATGAAAAACTGTTTTTT. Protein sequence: CSARVSRGRTQVATNEKLFF.

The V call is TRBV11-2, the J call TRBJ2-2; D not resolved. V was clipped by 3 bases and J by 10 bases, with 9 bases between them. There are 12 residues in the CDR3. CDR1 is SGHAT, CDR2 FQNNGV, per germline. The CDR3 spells CASSFIGEELFF. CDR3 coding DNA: TGTGCCAGCAGCTTCATCGGTGAGGAGCTGTTTTTT.

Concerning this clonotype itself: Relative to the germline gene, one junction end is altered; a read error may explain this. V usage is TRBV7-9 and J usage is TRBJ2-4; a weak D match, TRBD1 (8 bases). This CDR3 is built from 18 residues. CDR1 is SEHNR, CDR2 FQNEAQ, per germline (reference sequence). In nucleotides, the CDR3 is TGTGCCAGCAGCTTATCCCCCGGACCCTACAGGGGGGACTACATTCAGGACTTC. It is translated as CASSLSPGPYRGDYIQDF. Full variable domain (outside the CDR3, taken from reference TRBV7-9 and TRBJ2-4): DTGVSQNPRHKITKRGQNVTFRCDPISEHNRLYWYRQTLGQGPEFLTYFQNEAQLEKSRLLSDRFSAERPKGSFSTLEIQRTEQGDSAMYLCASSLSPGPYRGDYIQDFGAGTRLSVL.

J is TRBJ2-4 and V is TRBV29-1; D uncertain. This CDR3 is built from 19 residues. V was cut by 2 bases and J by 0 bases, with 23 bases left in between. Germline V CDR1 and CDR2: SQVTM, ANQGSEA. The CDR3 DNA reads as TGCAGCGTTGAAACTTCGGGCAGTTCGTCCCTGCTAGCCAAAAACATTCAGTACTTC. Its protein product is CSVETSGSSSLLAKNIQYF. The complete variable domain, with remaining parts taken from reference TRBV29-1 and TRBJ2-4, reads SAVISQKPSRDICQRGTSLTIQCQVDSQVTMMFWYRQQPGQSLTLIATANQGSEATYESGFVIDKFPISRPNLTFSTLTVSNMSPEDSSIYLCSVETSGSSSLLAKNIQYFGAGTRLSVL.

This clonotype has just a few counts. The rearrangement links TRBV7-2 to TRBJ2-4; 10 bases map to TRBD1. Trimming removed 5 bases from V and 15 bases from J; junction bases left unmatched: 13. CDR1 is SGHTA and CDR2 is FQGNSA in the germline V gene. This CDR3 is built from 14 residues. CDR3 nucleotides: TGTGCCAGCAGCGCGGGACAGGGGCCCATCGTGCGGTACTTC. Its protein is CASSAGQGPIVRYF.

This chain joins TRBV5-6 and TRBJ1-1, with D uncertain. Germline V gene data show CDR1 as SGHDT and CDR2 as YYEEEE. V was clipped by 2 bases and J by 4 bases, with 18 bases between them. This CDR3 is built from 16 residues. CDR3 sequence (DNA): TGTGCCAGCAGCTTTCTAGTTTTGGGCCCAGGCACTGAAGCTTTCTTT. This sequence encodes CASSFLVLGPGTEAFF.

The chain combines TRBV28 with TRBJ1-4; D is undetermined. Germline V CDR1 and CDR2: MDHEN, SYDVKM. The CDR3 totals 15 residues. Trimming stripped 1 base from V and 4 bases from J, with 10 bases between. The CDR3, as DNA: TGTGCCAGCAGTTTATTCAGCAGACTTAATGAAAAACTGTTTTTT. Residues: CASSLFSRLNEKLFF.